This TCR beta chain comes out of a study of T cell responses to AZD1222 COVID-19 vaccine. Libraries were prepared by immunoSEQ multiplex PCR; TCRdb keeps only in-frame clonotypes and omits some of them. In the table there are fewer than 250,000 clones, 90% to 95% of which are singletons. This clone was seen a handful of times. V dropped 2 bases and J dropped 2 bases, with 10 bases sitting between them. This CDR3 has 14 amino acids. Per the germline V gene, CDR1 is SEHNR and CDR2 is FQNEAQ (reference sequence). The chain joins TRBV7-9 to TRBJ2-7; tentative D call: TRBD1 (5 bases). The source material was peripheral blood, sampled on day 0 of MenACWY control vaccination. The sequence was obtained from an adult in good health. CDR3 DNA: TGTGCCAGCAGCTTAAATCAGGGCCCCTACGAGCAGTACTTC. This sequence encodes CASSLNQGPYEQYF.